The 20 T cell receptor beta chains presented below share a single source sample, sequenced in a study of T cells in Graves' hyperthyroidism and ophthalmopathy. The investigators amplified TCR beta CDR3 regions from RNA transcripts. HTBI primers were used for first-round RT-PCR of the TCR CDR3. TCRdb itself ran the multiplex PCR reads through MiXCR, one entry per CDR3 protein. Of over 250,000 distinct CDR3 sequences listed, around 13% are singletons. Sequenced: blood. The receptors stem from a woman in her 40s with Graves' ophthalmopathy.

This clonotype was seen at least ten times. The rearrangement uses TRBV5-5 and TRBJ2-7; D might be TRBD1 (6 bases). CDR1 SGHKS and CDR2 YYEKEE come from the germline V gene (reference sequence). Trimming took off 0 bases at V and 0 bases at J, with 10 bases between the two ends. There are 15 residues in the CDR3. This CDR3 is CASSLGYRASYEQYF. CDR3 bases: TGTGCCAGCAGCTTGGGGTACAGGGCCTCCTACGAGCAGTACTTC.

This clonotype has at least ten counts. V and J are TRBV10-3 and TRBJ1-1, with D possibly being TRBD1 (6 bases). Germline V CDR1 and CDR2: ENHRY, SYGVKD. The CDR3 contains 14 residues. V was trimmed by 7 bases and J by 3 bases, leaving 15 bases between them. Written as DNA, the CDR3 is TGTGCCATCAACGCAGGGGCGAGGGACACTGAAGCTTTCTTT. Its translation is CAINAGARDTEAFF.

This clonotype was picked up many times. The chain uses TRBV12-3 or TRBV12-4 and TRBJ2-4; 9 bases are a match to TRBD2. The V segment lost 2 bases and the J segment 2 bases; nucleotides outside the gene matches: 4. This CDR3 comprises 16 residues. The chain's CDR3 is CASSLRGGATKNIQYF. CDR3 coding DNA: TGTGCCAGCAGTTTACGCGGGGGGGCCACCAAAAACATTCAGTACTTC.

This clonotype was counted many times. The J gene is TRBJ1-2, the V gene TRBV3-1, with a weak D call TRBD1 (5 bases). With 4 bases removed from V and 0 bases from J, the gap between germline ends came to 6 bases. Germline CDR1 reads LGHDT; CDR2 reads YNNKEL (reference sequence). This CDR3 region has 13 residues. This CDR3 is CASSPGPNYGYTF. DNA for the CDR3: TGTGCCAGCAGCCCGGGACCTAACTATGGCTACACCTTC.

In its sample, this clonotype was seen many times. V is TRBV7-2 and J is TRBJ1-1; D gene unclear. V was clipped by 7 bases and J by 5 bases, with 14 bases between them. This CDR3 is 13 amino acids long. The germline V gene has CDR1 SGHTA and CDR2 FQGNSA. The CDR3 region has the DNA TGTGCCAGCACCCAGGCAGCGGGGACTGAAGCTTTCTTT. This encodes CASTQAAGTEAFF.

This clonotype has more than one count but fewer than ten. It may be a read error: a sequence one base away is much more abundant. Because it lacks the conserved phenylalanine or tryptophan at the end, this CDR3 is likely a read error. The chain carries TRBV2 and TRBJ2-5; 11 bases are a match to TRBD2. Germline V gene sequence: CDR1 SNHLY, CDR2 FYNNEI. This CDR3 has 23 amino acids. The trim removed 2 bases at V and 7 bases at J, leaving 30 bases unmatched. Here the CDR3 DNA reads TGTGCCAGCAGTGAACGACCCGACAGGGGAATTGGTAGCGGGAGGGACGACAGGGCGACCCAGTACCTC. Its translation: CASSERPDRGIGSGRDDRATQYL.

This clonotype was recorded many times. The chain is built from TRBV7-8 and TRBJ1-5, with D perhaps TRBD1 (5 bases). This CDR3 contains 15 residues. V was cut by 5 bases and J by 4 bases, with 15 bases left in between. Germline V lookup: CDR1 SGHVS, CDR2 FQNEAQ. The CDR3 loop reads CASSGSRVQNQPQHF. The CDR3 region has the DNA TGTGCCAGCAGCGGAAGCAGGGTCCAAAATCAGCCCCAGCATTTT. The full variable domain, its missing parts supplied by reference TRBV7-8 and TRBJ1-5, is GAGVSQSPRYKVAKRGQDVALRCDPISGHVSLFWYQQALGQGPEFLTYFQNEAQLDKSGLPSDRFFAERPEGSVSTLKIQRTQQEDSAVYLCASSGSRVQNQPQHFGDGTRLSIL.

Regarding this clonotype: An end of the junction does not agree with germline; a read error may underlie this. DNA of the CDR3: TGTGCCGGCAGTTTGGCTAGTGGGAGGTCGACCTACGAGCAGTACTTC. Translated: CAGSLASGRSTYEQYF. V usage is TRBV28 and J usage is TRBJ2-7; D is perhaps TRBD2 (6 bases). Germline values: CDR1 MDHEN, CDR2 SYDVKM. The CDR3 length is 16 residues.

At least ten counts were recorded for this clonotype. This chain links TRBV29-1 with TRBJ1-1; D call uncertain. The CDR3 is 13 residues long. CDR1 and CDR2 from the germline V gene are SQVTM and ANQGSEA. With 1 base removed from V and 4 bases from J, the gap between germline ends came to 10 bases. For the CDR3, the DNA is TGCAGCGTTGAAGTTTCCGGTTTCACTGAAGCTTTCTTT. Its protein product is CSVEVSGFTEAFF.

This clonotype showed up just a few times. The CDR3 loop reads CASSLGFEGAQEFEQYF. Written as DNA, the CDR3 is TGTGCCAGCAGCTTAGGTTTCGAGGGGGCGCAGGAGTTCGAGCAGTACTTC. The V call is TRBV13, the J call TRBJ2-7, with 7 bases matching TRBD1. Trimming at V came to 0 bases and at J to 6 bases, leaving 14 bases not matched to a gene. Germline V lookup: CDR1 PRHDT, CDR2 FYEKMQ (reference sequence). CDR3 length: 17 amino acids.

In its sample, this clonotype was seen many times. The V gene is TRBV7-2, the J gene TRBJ2-1, with D possibly matching TRBD2 (5 bases). Germline V gene lookup returns CDR1 SGHTA and CDR2 FQGNSA. The CDR3 totals 15 residues. V lost 4 bases and J lost 2, with 12 bases in between. Here the CDR3 reads CASSSRSGAYNEQFF. The CDR3 nucleotides are TGTGCCAGCAGCTCCCGGTCCGGGGCCTACAATGAGCAGTTCTTC.

The table lists this clonotype with many counts. The chain joins TRBV11-3 to TRBJ2-1, with D hard to call. CDR1 is SGHNT and CDR2 is YENEEA in the germline V gene. The CDR3 runs to 14 residues. Deletions cut 0 bases from V and 4 bases from J, with 7 bases between. The DNA for the CDR3 is TGTGCCAGCAGCTTAGATCCCAATTACAATGAGCAGTTCTTC. This sequence encodes CASSLDPNYNEQFF. The whole variable domain, filled in from reference TRBV11-3 and TRBJ2-1, reads EAGVVQSPRYKIIEKKQPVAFWCNPISGHNTLYWYLQNLGQGPELLIRYENEEAVDDSQLPKDRFSAERLKGVDSTLKIQPAELGDSAVYLCASSLDPNYNEQFFGPGTRLTVL.

The rearrangement uses TRBV20-1 and TRBJ2-3; possibly TRBD2 for D (5 bases). The CDR3 is 13 amino acids. Trimming stripped 3 bases from V and 8 bases from J, with 15 bases between. Germline CDR1 reads DFQATT; CDR2 reads SNEGSKA (reference sequence). CDR3 protein: CSASPSLELTQYF. In nucleotides, the CDR3 is TGCAGTGCTAGCCCGTCACTAGAACTTACGCAGTATTTT.

This clonotype was found a few times. The V gene is TRBV13, the J gene TRBJ2-7; D gene unclear. Germline CDR1 is PRHDT and CDR2 is FYEKMQ (reference sequence). V lost 1 base to trimming and J lost 2 bases, with 15 bases between them. This CDR3 region has 16 residues. CDR3 residues: CASSLVMGNRPYEQYF. CDR3 bases: TGTGCCAGCAGCTTAGTAATGGGTAATCGACCCTACGAGCAGTACTTC.

This clonotype showed up just a few times. A much larger clone is a single base away; this may be a read error. This rearrangement joins TRBV6-2 or TRBV6-3 to TRBJ2-1; 7 bases agree with TRBD2. The V gene end was trimmed by 6 bases and the J gene end by 9 bases; junction bases not matched to a gene: 17. The CDR3 is 16 amino acids. Germline V gene data show CDR1 as MNHEY and CDR2 as SVGEGT. CDR3 protein: CASSTEGLVRLSEQFF. DNA of the CDR3: TGTGCCAGCAGCACCGAAGGACTAGTGAGGCTCAGTGAGCAGTTCTTC.

This clonotype came up a few times. The rearrangement links TRBV6-1 to TRBJ1-5; D is undetermined. Trimming took off 6 bases at V and 2 bases at J, with 23 bases between the two ends. Looked up from germline, CDR1 is MNHNS and CDR2 is SASEGT. CDR3 size: 18 residues. CDR3: CASSTSGQGLSRNQPQHF. The CDR3 DNA reads as TGTGCCAGCAGCACATCCGGGCAAGGGTTGTCGCGCAATCAGCCCCAGCATTTT.

The J gene is TRBJ1-4, the V gene TRBV20-1, with 11 nucleotides matching TRBD1. The V gene end was trimmed by 0 bases and the J gene end by 2 bases; junction bases not matched to a gene: 5. The CDR3 runs 17 residues. The germline gives CDR1 DFQATT, CDR2 SNEGSKA (reference sequence). CDR3 DNA sequence: TGCAGTGCTAGAGATCTGGACAGGGGGCGGACTAATGAAAAACTGTTTTTT. This codes for CSARDLDRGRTNEKLFF.

This clonotype was observed many times. The chain uses TRBV28 and TRBJ2-1; no reliable D call. Trimming took 1 base from V and 9 from J, leaving 13 bases between them. This CDR3 comprises 14 residues. From germline, CDR1 is MDHEN and CDR2 SYDVKM. The CDR3 coding sequence is TGTGCCAGCAGTTTATCTTTCCGGTGGGGTGAGCAGTTCTTC. This codes for CASSLSFRWGEQFF.

This clonotype has ten or more counts. The chain couples TRBV7-2 to TRBJ1-4; D call uncertain. V gave up 1 base and J gave up 8 bases, with 11 bases separating them. Germline V gene data show CDR1 as SGHTA and CDR2 as FQGNSA. The CDR3 sequence is 14 residues long. The CDR3: CASSLGLGKEKLFF. The CDR3 nucleotides read TGTGCCAGCAGCTTAGGTCTTGGGAAGGAAAAACTGTTTTTT.

The CDR3 DNA sequence: TGTGCCATCAGTCATGAAACGAACACTGAAGCTTTCTTT. Amino acids: CAISHETNTEAFF. The chain recombines TRBV10-3 with TRBJ1-1; D remains unclear. Germline CDR1 ENHRY, CDR2 SYGVKD. V lost 5 bases, J lost 1 base, and 8 bases lay in between. The CDR3 loop spans 13 amino acids.